One sample yielded the 14 T cell receptor beta chains listed below, sequenced in a study of blood T cell repertoires in COVID-19. Clones were read by immunoSEQ multiplex PCR, and TCRdb kept only the in-frame ones, dropping some. The sample contains 170,000 or so clones, around nine tenths of which appear only once. The sequenced material came from peripheral blood. Receptor source: a woman aged 18 to 35 who had recovered from COVID-19.

V and J are TRBV4-3 and TRBJ1-3, with a tentative D call TRBD1 (6 bases). This CDR3 comprises 16 residues. V lost 3 bases and J lost 0, with 12 bases in between. Looked up from germline, CDR1 is LGHNA and CDR2 is YSLEER. The DNA of the CDR3 is TGCGCCAGCAGCCATTCCGGACAGAGCTCTGGAAACACCATATATTTT. Protein: CASSHSGQSSGNTIYF.

The J gene is TRBJ2-1, the V gene TRBV5-1; D perhaps matches TRBD2 (7 bases). V gave up 0 bases and J gave up 6 bases, with 19 bases separating them. Germline V lookup: CDR1 SGHRS, CDR2 YFSETQ. The CDR3 runs 17 residues. The CDR3 DNA is TGCGCCAGCAGCTTGGGGAGGTGGCAGGCGGGGGCCAATGAGCAGTTCTTC. Its translation: CASSLGRWQAGANEQFF.

The chain carries TRBV6-1 and TRBJ2-7, with D hard to call. The length of the CDR3 is 15 residues. Germline values: CDR1 MNHNS, CDR2 SASEGT. Trimming shortened V by 1 base and J by 0 bases, and 10 bases separated the two germline ends. CDR3 residues: CASSEVGSSSYEQYV. In nucleotides, the CDR3 is TGTGCCAGCAGTGAAGTGGGCAGCAGCTCCTACGAGCAGTACGTC.

The rearrangement links TRBV7-2 to TRBJ1-2, with D perhaps matching TRBD1 (5 bases). V lost 4 bases and J lost 0, with 9 bases in between. The germline gives CDR1 SGHTA, CDR2 FQGNSA. This CDR3 has 14 amino acids. The CDR3 sequence is CASSSATANYGYTF. The CDR3, as DNA: TGTGCCAGCAGCTCGGCGACAGCTAACTATGGCTACACCTTC. The full variable domain, completed using reference TRBV7-2 and TRBJ1-2, is GAGVSQSPSNKVTEKGKDVELRCDPISGHTALYWYRQSLGQGLEFLIYFQGNSAPDKSGLPSDRFSAERTGGSVSTLTIQRTQQEDSAVYLCASSSATANYGYTFGSGTRLTVV.

The J gene is TRBJ2-5, the V gene TRBV19, with 7 bases lining up with TRBD2. Losses at the gene ends were 5 bases for V and 4 bases for J; bases not matched to a gene: 4. The germline gives CDR1 LNHDA, CDR2 SQIVND (reference sequence). There are 13 residues in the CDR3. In DNA form, the CDR3 reads TGTGCCAGTAGTCCCAGGACTAGAGAGACCCAGTACTTC. Protein: CASSPRTRETQYF. Full variable domain (missing parts from reference TRBV19 and TRBJ2-5): DGGITQSPKYLFRKEGQNVTLSCEQNLNHDAMYWYRQDPGQGLRLIYYSQIVNDFQKGDIAEGYSVSREKKESFPLTVTSAQKNPTAFYLCASSPRTRETQYFGPGTRLLVL.

For this clone: At the DNA level, this CDR3 is encoded by other sequences in the same sample as well. The chain recombines TRBV9 with TRBJ2-7, with D perhaps TRBD2 (5 bases). V lost 0 bases and J 1 base, leaving 5 bases between the germline ends. The CDR3 is 13 residues long. Germline CDR1 is SGDLS and CDR2 is YYNGEE. CDR3 loop: CASSVAGSYEQYF. CDR3 DNA sequence: TGTGCCAGCAGCGTAGCGGGGTCCTACGAGCAGTACTTC.

This CDR3 reads CASRNRGPGELFF. The CDR3 nucleotides are TGCGCCAGCAGGAACAGGGGCCCCGGGGAGCTGTTTTTT. This chain joins TRBV4-1 and TRBJ2-2, with 7 nucleotides matching TRBD1. With V trimmed by 6 bases and J by 6 bases, 4 bases remained unmatched. This CDR3 has 13 residues. Germline V gene lookup returns CDR1 MGHRA and CDR2 YSYEKL.

This chain links TRBV11-2 with TRBJ1-2; tentatively, D is TRBD1 (6 bases). The germline V and J ends were trimmed by 3 bases and 3 bases, with 11 bases remaining between them. The CDR3 is 14 amino acids. Germline-derived CDR1 and CDR2 are SGHAT and FQNNGV. The CDR3 is CASSLDRKDYGYTF. Written as DNA, the CDR3 is TGTGCCAGCAGCTTGGACAGAAAGGACTATGGCTACACCTTC.

V is TRBV6-2 or TRBV6-3 and J is TRBJ2-3, with 11 bases identical to TRBD2. CDR3 size: 15 residues. The germline V gene encodes CDR1 MNHEY and CDR2 SVGEGT. Unmatched junction bases numbered 1, after V lost 1 base and J lost 4 bases. The CDR3 region is CASSYFSGRADTQYF. CDR3 DNA: TGTGCCAGCAGTTACTTTAGCGGGAGGGCAGATACGCAGTATTTT.

The gene calls are TRBV6-5 and TRBJ2-4, with 8 bases identical to TRBD2. The V gene end was trimmed by 7 bases and the J gene end by 5 bases; junction bases not matched to a gene: 4. Per the germline V gene, CDR1 is MNHEY and CDR2 is SVGAGI. CDR3 length: 13 amino acids. CDR3 residues: CASMRRGENIQYF. For the CDR3, the DNA is TGTGCCAGCATGAGGCGGGGGGAAAACATTCAGTACTTC.

This chain connects TRBV5-8 to TRBJ2-7; D is ambiguous. From germline, CDR1 is SGHTS and CDR2 YDEGEE. This CDR3 has 13 residues. Trimming removed 1 base at V and 6 bases at J, with 11 bases between. The CDR3 sequence: CASSLLQSGEQYV. The CDR3 DNA reads TGTGCCAGCAGCTTGCTCCAGTCAGGCGAGCAGTACGTC.

The chain combines TRBV6-6 with TRBJ2-2, with TRBD1 matching over 10 bases. CDR1 and CDR2 (germline): MNHNY, SVGAGI (reference sequence). The J segment lost 5 bases and the V segment lost 7 bases, leaving 7 bases of the junction unmatched. The CDR3 totals 15 residues. In DNA form, the CDR3 reads TGTGCCAGCACCCGACAGGGGGCGCGGACCGGGGAGCTGTTTTTT. Encoded protein: CASTRQGARTGELFF.

The chain links TRBV19 to TRBJ1-1; D call uncertain. V was trimmed by 2 bases and J by 5 bases, leaving 9 bases between them. Per germline, CDR1 LNHDA and CDR2 SQIVND (reference sequence). The CDR3 covers 13 residues. The CDR3 here is CASSIPRGTEAFF. The DNA of the CDR3 is TGTGCCAGTAGTATACCCCGAGGGACTGAAGCTTTCTTT. Looking up the rest from reference TRBV19 and TRBJ1-1 gives the full variable domain: DGGITQSPKYLFRKEGQNVTLSCEQNLNHDAMYWYRQDPGQGLRLIYYSQIVNDFQKGDIAEGYSVSREKKESFPLTVTSAQKNPTAFYLCASSIPRGTEAFFGQGTRLTVV.

The genes are TRBV12-3 or TRBV12-4 and TRBJ1-1; D is ambiguous. This CDR3 is built from 12 residues. Trimming stripped 6 bases from V and 5 bases from J, with 10 bases between. CDR3 in DNA: TGTGCCAGCAGCTTCCCGGGGACTGAAGCTTTCTTT. This sequence encodes CASSFPGTEAFF.